These 8 T cell receptor beta chains originate from one sample sequenced in a study of shared clonotypes between healthy human individuals (dated by TCRdb to the early 2020s). Library method: the immunoSEQ multiplex PCR assay. Drawn from immuneACCESS, this table holds only the in-frame rearrangements with V and J called that TCRdb kept. Clones are partly lost; checked studies trace under half to an unresolved V gene and leave the rest unexplained. The sample has about 1.5 million clones on record, approximately 98% of them singletons. About 0.45% of the sample belongs to the ten largest clones. Sequenced material: naive CD4+ T cells sorted from blood. The cell subset or site label of this sample denotes: CD45RA+ positively selected. The receptors were sampled from a man aged 30 to 45 in good health.

The V and J genes are TRBV7-2 and TRBJ2-3; the D gene is possibly TRBD2 (5 bases). Deletions cut 1 base from V and 0 bases from J, with 8 bases between. CDR3 length: 15 residues. CDR1 is SGHTA, CDR2 FQGNSA, per germline. The DNA for the CDR3 is TGTGCCAGCAGCTTAGTAACTAGGAGCACAGATACGCAGTATTTT. Its translation is CASSLVTRSTDTQYF.

The J gene is TRBJ2-1, the V gene TRBV19, with 14 bases matching TRBD2. Looked up from germline, CDR1 is LNHDA and CDR2 is SQIVND (reference sequence). With 7 bases clipped from V and 5 bases from J, the junction kept 7 bases outside the gene matches. This CDR3 is built from 16 residues. CDR3 sequence reads: CASMTSGRVKNNEQFF. CDR3 DNA sequence: TGTGCCAGTATGACTAGCGGGAGGGTGAAAAACAATGAGCAGTTCTTC.

The CDR3 sequence is CASSIGIGWSGELFF. The CDR3, as DNA: TGTGCCAGTAGTATTGGCATAGGGTGGTCCGGGGAGCTGTTTTTT. This chain uses TRBV19 with TRBJ2-2; D gene unclear. The V gene lost 3 bases and the J gene lost 6 bases, with 14 bases spanning the gap. The CDR3 spans 15 residues. Germline V gene sequence: CDR1 LNHDA, CDR2 SQIVND (reference sequence). Based on the CDR3 plus reference TRBV19 and TRBJ2-2, the full variable domain is DGGITQSPKYLFRKEGQNVTLSCEQNLNHDAMYWYRQDPGQGLRLIYYSQIVNDFQKGDIAEGYSVSREKKESFPLTVTSAQKNPTAFYLCASSIGIGWSGELFFGEGSRLTVL.

The chain joins TRBV2 to TRBJ2-7, with a possible D match to TRBD2 (6 bases). Per the germline V gene, CDR1 is SNHLY and CDR2 is FYNNEI. V lost 8 bases and J 5 bases, leaving 16 bases between the germline ends. The CDR3 extends over 13 amino acids. The CDR3 DNA sequence: TGTGCCAGCCGGAGGGAGGTTTCAGACGAGCAGTACTTC. As protein: CASRREVSDEQYF.

The chain combines TRBV30 with TRBJ2-7, with 9 bases aligning to TRBD2. Germline-derived CDR1 and CDR2 are GTSNPN and SVGIG (reference sequence). V gave up 3 bases and J gave up 3 bases; unmatched junction bases: 15. The CDR3 has 17 residues. The CDR3 sequence: CAWRQYDWTSEDYEQYF. For the CDR3, the DNA is TGTGCCTGGAGACAATACGACTGGACTAGCGAGGACTACGAGCAGTACTTC.

This chain uses TRBV28 with TRBJ2-6; D possibly corresponds to TRBD1 (6 bases). CDR1 is MDHEN and CDR2 is SYDVKM in the germline V gene. The CDR3 extends over 17 amino acids. The V and J ends lost 5 bases and 2 bases respectively, with 16 bases between them. CDR3 protein: CASSPHTGQPGANVLTF. The CDR3 region has the DNA TGTGCCAGCAGTCCCCACACAGGGCAGCCTGGGGCCAACGTCCTGACTTTC.

In this sample, this clone turned up once. The chain joins TRBV10-2 to TRBJ2-3; D may be TRBD1 or TRBD2 (5 bases each). CDR3 length: 14 amino acids. The germline V gene encodes CDR1 WSHSY and CDR2 SAAADI. Between the trimmed V and J ends, which lost 2 bases and 3 bases, there was a span of 9 bases. In DNA form, the CDR3 reads TGCGCCAGCAGTGAGAGGGGAGAGACAGATACGCAGTATTTT. Encoded protein: CASSERGETDTQYF.

The rearrangement links TRBV19 to TRBJ1-2, with D unresolved. The CDR3 sequence is 15 residues long. Germline V gives CDR1 LNHDA, CDR2 SQIVND (reference sequence). With 6 bases removed from V and 0 bases from J, the gap between germline ends came to 14 bases. The CDR3 is CASRKVWATNYGYTF. CDR3 bases: TGTGCCAGTAGGAAGGTTTGGGCAACTAACTATGGCTACACCTTC.